This entry lists 19 T cell receptor beta chains sequenced from one sample in a study of cytomegalovirus exposure and HLA in healthy donors. PCR involved 60 Vbeta and 13 Jbeta primers. Method: immunoSEQ multiplex PCR; TCRdb's copy keeps in-frame clones and lacks some. The sample yields about 110,000 clones, about 81% seen once. The sample was PBMCs. These receptor sequences come from a man aged 25 to 40 in good health and CMV-seropositive.

The genes are TRBV6-6 and TRBJ2-3; 7 positions agree with TRBD2. The ends lost 5 bases at V and 5 bases at J; junction bases unmatched: 10. Germline CDR1 reads MNHNY; CDR2 reads SVGAGI (reference sequence). The CDR3 length is 15 residues. The CDR3 reads CASSGEGIYVDTQYF. DNA for the CDR3: TGTGCCAGCAGTGGGGAGGGAATCTACGTAGATACGCAGTATTTT.

The CDR3 is CASSERTGDGYTF. CDR3 nucleotide sequence: TGTGCCAGCAGTGAACGAACGGGGGATGGCTACACCTTC. V gene TRBV2 combines with J gene TRBJ1-2; possible D gene TRBD1, 5 bases. V was trimmed by 2 bases and J by 6 bases, leaving 10 bases between them. Germline CDR1 SNHLY, CDR2 FYNNEI. This CDR3 is 13 amino acids long.

This CDR3 reads CASSRTRESGTEAFF. CDR3 nucleotide sequence: TGTGCCAGCAGTCGAACTCGGGAGTCGGGCACTGAAGCTTTCTTT. The gene calls are TRBV5-5 and TRBJ1-1; D not certain. This CDR3 region has 15 residues. Deletions cut 5 bases from V and 4 bases from J, with 18 bases between. CDR1 SGHKS and CDR2 YYEKEE come from the germline V gene (reference sequence).

This chain links TRBV27 with TRBJ1-1; 11 bases map to TRBD1. This CDR3 spans 15 amino acids. Germline V lookup: CDR1 MNHEY, CDR2 SMNVEV (reference sequence). V dropped 4 bases and J dropped 3; count of bases not matched to a gene: 4. CDR3 bases: TGTGCCAGCAGTTCTGTGGGACAGGGGGACACTGAAGCTTTCTTT. Protein: CASSSVGQGDTEAFF.

The V call is TRBV2, the J call TRBJ1-5; D remains unclear. The CDR3 sequence is 16 residues long. Trimming stripped 0 bases from V and 2 bases from J, with 11 bases between. The germline V gene encodes CDR1 SNHLY and CDR2 FYNNEI. The CDR3 loop is CASSEAAGIGNQPQHF. The CDR3 nucleotides are TGTGCCAGCAGTGAAGCGGCCGGGATCGGCAATCAGCCCCAGCATTTT. The full variable domain, completed using reference TRBV2 and TRBJ1-5, is EPEVTQTPSHQVTQMGQEVILRCVPISNHLYFYWYRQILGQKVEFLVSFYNNEISEKSEIFDDQFSVERPDGSNFTLKIRSTKLEDSAMYFCASSEAAGIGNQPQHFGDGTRLSIL.

The rearrangement uses TRBV12-5 and TRBJ2-1, with 11 bases matching TRBD2. Germline V gene sequence: CDR1 LGHNT, CDR2 FRNRAP. J was trimmed by 4 bases and V by 2 bases; bases with no gene match: 7. This CDR3 spans 17 amino acids. CDR3 sequence: CASGLTLGLAEYNEQFF. The DNA for the CDR3 is TGTGCTAGTGGTTTGACCTTGGGACTAGCGGAGTACAATGAGCAGTTCTTC.

This chain links TRBV5-8 with TRBJ1-5, with D tentatively TRBD1 (5 bases). V was clipped by 0 bases and J by 3 bases, with 7 bases between them. This CDR3 has 14 amino acids. CDR1 and CDR2 (germline): SGHTS, YDEGEE. The CDR3: CASSLETVNQPQHF. CDR3 DNA: TGTGCCAGCAGCTTGGAGACAGTCAATCAGCCCCAGCATTTT.

The chain has TRBV11-3 and TRBJ1-1, with TRBD1 matching over 7 bases. Germline CDR1 reads SGHNT; CDR2 reads YENEEA. V shed 2 bases, J shed 7 bases, and the junction held 10 bases outside the gene matches. CDR3 length: 15 amino acids. DNA of the CDR3: TGTGCCAGCAGCTTATTGGGGCACCGGGACAGTGAAGCTTTCTTT. It codes for CASSLLGHRDSEAFF. Full variable domain (outside the CDR3, taken from reference TRBV11-3 and TRBJ1-1): EAGVVQSPRYKIIEKKQPVAFWCNPISGHNTLYWYLQNLGQGPELLIRYENEEAVDDSQLPKDRFSAERLKGVDSTLKIQPAELGDSAVYLCASSLLGHRDSEAFFGQGTRLTVV.

This chain connects TRBV5-1 to TRBJ2-7, with D tentatively TRBD1 (6 bases). The germline gives CDR1 SGHRS, CDR2 YFSETQ. CDR3 length equals 16 residues. With 2 bases removed from V and 0 bases from J, the gap between germline ends came to 15 bases. CDR3 coding DNA: TGCGCCAGCAGCTTTACCGGGACACTCAGCTCCTACGAGCAGTACTTC. Protein sequence: CASSFTGTLSSYEQYF.

This clone was found once. The chain is built from TRBV29-1 and TRBJ1-5; D unresolved. The V and J ends lost 4 bases and 9 bases respectively, with 13 bases between them. The germline V gene has CDR1 SQVTM and CDR2 ANQGSEA. The CDR3 loop spans 12 amino acids. The DNA of the CDR3 is TGCAGCGTTGGGAATGGGCTGGGGCCCCAGCATTTT. Its protein is CSVGNGLGPQHF.

Here the CDR3 reads CASRGVGDTQYF. The CDR3 DNA sequence: TGTGCATCACGGGGGGTAGGAGATACGCAGTATTTT. The V call is TRBV2, the J call TRBJ2-3, with 7 bases fitting TRBD2. The CDR3 covers 12 residues. In germline, CDR1 is SNHLY, CDR2 FYNNEI.

This chain uses TRBV5-1 with TRBJ2-1; 8 bases align to TRBD1. The J segment lost 9 bases and the V segment lost 2 bases, leaving 10 bases of the junction unmatched. Germline V gene lookup returns CDR1 SGHRS and CDR2 YFSETQ. The CDR3 consists of 15 residues. The CDR3 DNA reads TGCGCCAGCAGCTTATTTAGACAGGGGAATGGTGAGCAGTTCTTC. It specifies CASSLFRQGNGEQFF.

The rearrangement joins TRBV7-2 to TRBJ1-6; D not certain. Between the trimmed V and J ends, which lost 2 bases and 0 bases, there was a span of 5 bases. Germline loops: CDR1 SGHTA, CDR2 FQGNSA. The CDR3 totals 15 residues. In DNA form, the CDR3 reads TGTGCCAGCAGCTTACTGAGCTCCTATAATTCACCCCTCCACTTT. It specifies CASSLLSSYNSPLHF. The full variable domain, rest sourced from reference TRBV7-2 and TRBJ1-6, is GAGVSQSPSNKVTEKGKDVELRCDPISGHTALYWYRQSLGQGLEFLIYFQGNSAPDKSGLPSDRFSAERTGGSVSTLTIQRTQQEDSAVYLCASSLLSSYNSPLHFGNGTRLTVT.

The chain couples TRBV2 to TRBJ1-3, with a tentative D call TRBD1 (6 bases). V was shortened by 7 bases and J by 2 bases, with 12 bases between the two germline ends. Germline CDR1 reads SNHLY; CDR2 reads FYNNEI. The CDR3 totals 14 residues. CDR3 protein: CASKGTFAGNTIYF. CDR3 sequence (DNA): TGTGCCAGCAAGGGGACATTTGCTGGAAACACCATATATTTT.

The chain is built from TRBV6-1 and TRBJ1-4; 12 nucleotides line up with TRBD1. CDR3 length: 14 amino acids. CDR1 is MNHNS, CDR2 SASEGT, per germline. V shed 3 bases, J shed 7 bases, and the junction held 0 bases outside the gene matches. In nucleotides, the CDR3 is TGTGCCAGCAGTGAGGGACAGGGGGCTGAAAAACTGTTTTTT. The encoded protein is CASSEGQGAEKLFF.

The chain links TRBV5-4 to TRBJ2-5; D is possibly TRBD1 (6 bases). Germline CDR1 reads SGHNT; CDR2 reads YYREEE (reference sequence). Trimming shortened V by 4 bases and J by 4 bases, and 11 bases separated the two germline ends. This CDR3 region has 13 residues. The CDR3 spells CASSQGQTETQYF. The DNA for the CDR3 is TGTGCCAGCAGCCAAGGACAGACAGAGACCCAGTACTTC.

The chain is built from TRBV7-6 and TRBJ2-3; 10 bases match TRBD2. The V gene end was trimmed by 2 bases and the J gene end by 5 bases; junction bases not matched to a gene: 4. The length of the CDR3 is 15 residues. The germline V gene has CDR1 SGHVS and CDR2 FNYEAQ. The DNA for the CDR3 is TGTGCCAGCAGCTTACTAGCGGGGGCTAGAGATACGCAGTATTTT. Its translation is CASSLLAGARDTQYF.

The gene calls are TRBV5-8 and TRBJ2-3; 9 bases align to TRBD1. Germline V gives CDR1 SGHTS, CDR2 YDEGEE. Trimming cost V 2 bases and J 2 bases; bases outside gene matches: 6. The CDR3 sequence is 16 residues long. CDR3 in amino acids: CASSLTGQGYTDTQYF. CDR3 coding DNA: TGTGCCAGCAGCTTAACGGGACAGGGATACACAGATACGCAGTATTTT.

This chain links TRBV7-9 with TRBJ1-1, with D unresolved. The V and J ends lost 5 bases and 3 bases respectively, with 7 bases between them. This CDR3 has 12 amino acids. Germline CDR1 reads SEHNR; CDR2 reads FQNEAQ (reference sequence). CDR3 sequence: CASSRQDTEAFF. Here the CDR3 DNA reads TGTGCCAGCAGCCGCCAGGACACTGAAGCTTTCTTT.